This T cell receptor beta chain was observed in a study of T cell repertoires in cytomegalovirus infection. Looking at the study overall: Recently identified HLA-C-restricted CMV epitopes and well-studied HLA-B-restricted CMV epitopes were used by the study. Matching HLA type, along with CMV infection, was indicated by public TCR beta signatures.

Findings and limits, study-wide: People with CMV and the relevant HLA were identified by cumulative public TCR beta family frequency. CMV-specific HLA-C-restricted TCR beta clonotypes dominated the ex vivo response.

Details on this clonotype: Its matching antigen is unknown.

The germline CDR1 and CDR2 sequences are LGHNA and YSLEER. CDR3 length: 16 residues. V gave up 1 base and J gave up 1 base, with 13 bases separating them. TCRdb independently ran MiXCR on the reads; one entry per CDR3 protein. This table has around 900,000 distinct CDR3 sequences, roughly 30% appearing once. The origin of this receptor is a human donor in good health (CMV status not recorded). Some clones in this sample may be carry-over from other donors' samples. The V and J genes are TRBV4-3 and TRBJ2-5; no reliable D call. The specimen was cultured CD8+ T cells from PBMCs, collected from culture after CMV antigen stimulation. CDR3 amino acids: CASSQALQDPQETQYF. The CDR3 bases are TGCGCCAGCAGCCAAGCTCTCCAGGACCCCCAAGAGACCCAGTACTTC.